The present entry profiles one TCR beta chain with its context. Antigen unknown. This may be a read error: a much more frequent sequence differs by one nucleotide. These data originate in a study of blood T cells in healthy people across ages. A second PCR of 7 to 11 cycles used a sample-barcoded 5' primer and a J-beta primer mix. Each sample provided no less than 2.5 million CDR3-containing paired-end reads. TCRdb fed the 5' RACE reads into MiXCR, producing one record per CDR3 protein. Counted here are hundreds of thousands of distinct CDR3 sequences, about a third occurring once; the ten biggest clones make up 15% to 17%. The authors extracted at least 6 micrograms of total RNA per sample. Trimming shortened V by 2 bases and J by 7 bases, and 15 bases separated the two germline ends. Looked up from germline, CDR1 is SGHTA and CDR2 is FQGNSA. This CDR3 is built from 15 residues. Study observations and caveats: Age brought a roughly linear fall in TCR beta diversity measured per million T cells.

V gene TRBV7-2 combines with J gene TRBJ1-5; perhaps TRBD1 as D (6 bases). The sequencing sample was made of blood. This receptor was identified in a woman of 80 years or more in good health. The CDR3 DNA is TGTGCCAGCAGCTTACAAGGACAGACCCGGCAGCCCCAGCATTTT. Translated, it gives CASSLQGQTRQPQHF. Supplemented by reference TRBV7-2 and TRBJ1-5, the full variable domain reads GAGVSQSPSNKVTEKGKDVELRCDPISGHTALYWYRQSLGQGLEFLIYFQGNSAPDKSGLPSDRFSAERTGGSVSTLTIQRTQQEDSAVYLCASSLQGQTRQPQHFGDGTRLSIL.